This TCR beta chain was documented in a study of T cell responses to AZD1222 COVID-19 vaccine. General observations from the study: Spike-specific TCR breadth rose after two AZD1222 doses, and depth rose as well. Only a handful of AZD1222 recipients, roughly 6 in all, had baseline seropositivity. Variant regions that are unmutated are reportedly the target of nearly half of spike-specific TCRs.

Concerning this clone itself: Antigen unknown.

Looked up from germline, CDR1 is SGDLS and CDR2 is YYNGEE. CDR3 length equals 13 residues. V lost 0 bases, J lost 7 bases, and 2 bases stayed unmatched. The assay was immunoSEQ multiplex PCR, and TCRdb's table has in-frame clones only and misses some. The sample records about 150,000 clones, over 90% being singletons. The material was peripheral blood, obtained on day 0 of AZD1222 vaccination. The clonotype was recovered from an adult in good health. V gene TRBV9 combines with J gene TRBJ1-2; 8 bases map to TRBD1. The CDR3 DNA sequence: TGTGCCAGCAGCGTAGACAGGGGGATTGGCTACACCTTC. Encoded protein: CASSVDRGIGYTF.